The T cell receptor (beta chain) under discussion was sequenced for a study of blood T cells in healthy people across ages (dated by TCRdb to the mid-2010s). Background for the entire study: In model experiments, template switching captured about one uniquely barcoded TCR beta cDNA molecule for every two T cells. Four age groups were formed from the donors: young (average roughly 16 years), middle-aged (approximately 42), aged (about 62) and long-lived (approximately 78). Donors of different ages were randomly distributed across sequencing lanes to avoid experimental bias. To track age-related changes in TCR beta repertoire diversity, the study relied on deep sequencing normalized with unique cDNA molecular identifiers. Two additional independent replicas of 1 million unique cDNA reads from the same blood draw were analyzed for two donors (one aged 18 to 29 and one aged 80 or older). Overall study outcomes, separate from this receptor: The long-lived group showed more naive CD4+ T cells, fewer expanded clones and increased TCR diversity than the aged group, suggesting age selection. Conclusive comparison of naive and antigen-experienced compartments was prevented by the profiling of bulk unsorted PBMCs. There was a strong correlation between observed TCR beta diversity and the percentage of naive T cells measured by flow cytometry. Observed TCR beta diversity per million T cells fell roughly linearly with age, and a significant reduction was already apparent by age around 39. Estimates of total diversity based on one million sequenced T cells were regarded as lower bounds and as underestimates. Because donor CMV infection status was unknown, age-related changes in expanded clonotypes were potentially confounded.

As regards this clonotype: Its cognate antigen has yet to be identified. Base qualities are missing; no much larger clone stands one base away.

Taken from the germline V gene (reference sequence), the CDR1 and CDR2 loops are SEHNR and FQNEAQ. The CDR3, cysteine through phenylalanine, is 14 amino acids long. The entry retains the CDR3 DNA only, 42 bases that are in frame from base 1. Germline trimming amounts to 5 bases on V and 3 bases on J, with 6 as the count of junction bases outside the gene matches. The method was 5' RACE. These reads were obtained on an Illumina HiSeq 2500. The second PCR ran for about 7 to 11 cycles and used a J-beta primer mix along with a sample-barcoded 5' primer. Each TCR beta cDNA molecule received a unique molecular identifier from a template-switch 5' adaptor carrying 12 random nucleotides. At least 2.5 million CDR3-containing paired-end reads were obtained from each sample. First-strand cDNA was synthesized from all RNA with the Mint cDNA synthesis kit, primed by a TRBC-specific oligonucleotide. Following uracil-DNA glycosylase treatment, a first 18-cycle PCR with universal primers M1SS and BC2_uni_R was performed on all cDNA. The paper's processing steps were these. For normalization, 1 million high-quality reads were randomly selected from each sample, with every read carrying a distinct molecular identifier. Instead of being binned into consensus sequences, reads with shared molecular identifiers were discarded. CDR3 identification, clonotype clustering and error correction used MiTCR with a Q25 quality threshold and the strictest error-elimination algorithm. A nonparametric unseen species model with Euler transformation was used to estimate a lower bound on total TCR beta diversity. The public reads were quality trimmed at Q25 with fastp and then assembled into clones with MiXCR by TCRdb, keeping productive beta chains. Entries that share a CDR3 protein sequence are merged under the most common genes and DNA. TCRdb's processing, not the authors', yielded these V and J calls. This sample gives 1.5 million to 2 million distinct CDR3 sequences in total; roughly 49% of them show up just once. Of the sample, around 2.1% falls within the top ten clones.

Systemically healthy Caucasian individuals from Russia, around 39 in total and aged roughly 6 to 95 years, were included as donors. Approximately 9 milliliters of peripheral blood were collected from each donor into EDTA-treated Vacutainer tubes. Ficoll-Paque density-gradient centrifugation was used to isolate PBMCs, with at least 6 million per sample. Trizol reagent was used to extract total RNA from PBMCs, with at least 6 micrograms per sample. For every donor, an aliquot of PBMCs went through flow cytometry to measure the percentages of naive CD45RAhigh/CD27high T cells. Sequenced input: blood. Here the chain combines TRBV7-9 and TRBJ2-7, and 8 bases in between align with TRBD2. This receptor was obtained from a woman aged 40 to 50 in good health. CDR3 protein: CASSRAGGDYEQYF. The DNA sequence follows: TGTGCCAGCAGCCGTGCGGGGGGCGACTACGAGCAGTACTTC.